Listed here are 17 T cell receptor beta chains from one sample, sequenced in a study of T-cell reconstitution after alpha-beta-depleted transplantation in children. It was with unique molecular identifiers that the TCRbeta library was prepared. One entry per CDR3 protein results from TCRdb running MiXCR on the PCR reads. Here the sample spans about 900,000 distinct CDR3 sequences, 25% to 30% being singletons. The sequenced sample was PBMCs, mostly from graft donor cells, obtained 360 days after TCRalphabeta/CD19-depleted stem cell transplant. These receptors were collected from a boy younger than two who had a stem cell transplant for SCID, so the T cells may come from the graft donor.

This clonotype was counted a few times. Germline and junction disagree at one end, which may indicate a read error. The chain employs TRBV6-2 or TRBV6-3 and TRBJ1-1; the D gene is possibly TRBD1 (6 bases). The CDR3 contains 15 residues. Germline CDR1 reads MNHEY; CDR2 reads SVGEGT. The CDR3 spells CASTLTGGANPEAFF. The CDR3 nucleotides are TGTGCCAGCACCCTAACCGGGGGGGCGAACCCTGAAGCTTTCTTT.

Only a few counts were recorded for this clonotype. The CDR3 here is CASSDNEKLFF. Here the CDR3 DNA reads TGTGCCAGCAGTGATAATGAAAAACTGTTTTTT. The V and J genes are TRBV7-8 and TRBJ1-4; D not resolved. CDR1 SGHVS and CDR2 FQNEAQ come from the germline V gene. The V and J ends lost 6 bases and 4 bases respectively, with 3 bases between them. The CDR3 is made up of 11 amino acids.

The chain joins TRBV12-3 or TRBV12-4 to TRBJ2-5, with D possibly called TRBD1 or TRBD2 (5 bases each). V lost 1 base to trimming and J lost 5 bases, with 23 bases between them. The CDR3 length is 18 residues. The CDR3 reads CASSLVGGRASRAETQYF. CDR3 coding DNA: TGTGCCAGCAGTTTAGTTGGGGGTCGAGCCTCACGGGCGGAGACCCAGTACTTC.

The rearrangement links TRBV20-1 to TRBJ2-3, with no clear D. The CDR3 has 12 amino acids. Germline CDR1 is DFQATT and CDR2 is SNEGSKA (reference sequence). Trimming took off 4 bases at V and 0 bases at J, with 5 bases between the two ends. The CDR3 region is CSAIPSTDTQYF. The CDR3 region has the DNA TGCAGTGCTATACCCAGCACAGATACGCAGTATTTT.

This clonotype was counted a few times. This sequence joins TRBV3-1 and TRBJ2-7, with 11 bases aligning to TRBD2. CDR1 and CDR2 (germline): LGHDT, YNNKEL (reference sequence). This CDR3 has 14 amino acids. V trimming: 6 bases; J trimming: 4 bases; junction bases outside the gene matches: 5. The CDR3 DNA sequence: TGTGCCAGCAGACCTAGCGGGGGGCCTTACGAGCAGTACTTC. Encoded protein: CASRPSGGPYEQYF.

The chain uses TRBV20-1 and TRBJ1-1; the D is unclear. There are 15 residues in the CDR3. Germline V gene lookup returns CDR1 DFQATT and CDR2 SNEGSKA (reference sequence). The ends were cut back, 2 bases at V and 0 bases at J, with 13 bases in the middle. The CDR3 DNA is TGCAGTGCTAGATCCGGACTGTTCATGAACACTGAAGCTTTCTTT. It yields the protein CSARSGLFMNTEAFF.

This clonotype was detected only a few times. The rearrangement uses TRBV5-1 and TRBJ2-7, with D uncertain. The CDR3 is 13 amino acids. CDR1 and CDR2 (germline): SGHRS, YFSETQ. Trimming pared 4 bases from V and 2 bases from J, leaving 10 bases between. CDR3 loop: CASSVPSPYEQYF. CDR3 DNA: TGCGCCAGCAGCGTGCCTTCCCCCTACGAGCAGTACTTC.

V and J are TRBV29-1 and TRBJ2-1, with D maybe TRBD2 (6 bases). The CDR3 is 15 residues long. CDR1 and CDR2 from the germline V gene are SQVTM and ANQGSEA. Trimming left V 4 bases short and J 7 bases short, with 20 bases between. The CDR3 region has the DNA TGCAGCGTTGCAGGGAGGTGGGGCAGGGAGAATGAGCAGTTCTTC. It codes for CSVAGRWGRENEQFF.

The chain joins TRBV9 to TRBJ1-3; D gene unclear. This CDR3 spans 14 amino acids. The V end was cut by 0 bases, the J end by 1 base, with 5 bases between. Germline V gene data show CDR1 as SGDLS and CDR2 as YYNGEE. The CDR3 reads CASSVDGSGNTIYF. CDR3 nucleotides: TGTGCCAGCAGCGTAGACGGTTCTGGAAACACCATATATTTT.

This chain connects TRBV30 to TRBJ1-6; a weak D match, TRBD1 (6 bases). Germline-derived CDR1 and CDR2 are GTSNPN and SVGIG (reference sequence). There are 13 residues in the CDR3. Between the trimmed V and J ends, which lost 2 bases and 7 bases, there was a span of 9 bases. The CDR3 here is CAWSIGGNSPLHF. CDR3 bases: TGTGCCTGGAGTATAGGGGGGAATTCACCCCTCCACTTT.

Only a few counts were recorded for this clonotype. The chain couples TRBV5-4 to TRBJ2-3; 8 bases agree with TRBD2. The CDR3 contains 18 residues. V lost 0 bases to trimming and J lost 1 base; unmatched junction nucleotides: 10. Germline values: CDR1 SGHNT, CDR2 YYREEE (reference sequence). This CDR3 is CASSLAGGNPSRTDTQYF. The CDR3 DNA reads TGTGCCAGCAGCTTGGCGGGGGGGAACCCCTCTCGCACAGATACGCAGTATTTT. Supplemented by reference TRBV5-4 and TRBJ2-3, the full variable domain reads ETGVTQSPTHLIKTRGQQVTLRCSSQSGHNTVSWYQQALGQGPQFIFQYYREEENGRGNFPPRFSGLQFPNYSSELNVNALELDDSALYLCASSLAGGNPSRTDTQYFGPGTRLTVL.

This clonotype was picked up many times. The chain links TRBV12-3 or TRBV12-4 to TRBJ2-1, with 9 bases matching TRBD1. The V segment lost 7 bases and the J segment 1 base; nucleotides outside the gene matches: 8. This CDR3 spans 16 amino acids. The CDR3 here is CASTYLGTGSYNEQFF. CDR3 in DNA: TGTGCCAGCACCTACCTGGGGACAGGGTCCTACAATGAGCAGTTCTTC.

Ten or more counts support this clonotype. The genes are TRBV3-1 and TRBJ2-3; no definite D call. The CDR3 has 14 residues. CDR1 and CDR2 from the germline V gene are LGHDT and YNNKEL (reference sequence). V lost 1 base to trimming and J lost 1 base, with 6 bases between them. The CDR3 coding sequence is TGTGCCAGCAGCCAAGGTCGGGGCACAGATACGCAGTATTTT. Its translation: CASSQGRGTDTQYF.

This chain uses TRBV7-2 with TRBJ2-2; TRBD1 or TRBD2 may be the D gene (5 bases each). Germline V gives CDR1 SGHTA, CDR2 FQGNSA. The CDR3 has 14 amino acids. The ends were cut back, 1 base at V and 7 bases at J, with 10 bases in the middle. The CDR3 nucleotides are TGTGCCAGCAGCTTAGAGACGGGGCACGGGGAGCTGTTTTTT. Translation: CASSLETGHGELFF.

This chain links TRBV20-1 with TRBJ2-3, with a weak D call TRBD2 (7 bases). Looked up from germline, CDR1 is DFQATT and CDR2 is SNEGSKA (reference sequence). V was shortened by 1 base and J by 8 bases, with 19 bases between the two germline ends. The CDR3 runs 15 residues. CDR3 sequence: CSARVGGGPVGTQYF. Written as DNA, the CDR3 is TGCAGTGCTAGAGTTGGGGGGGGGCCTGTCGGTACGCAGTATTTT.

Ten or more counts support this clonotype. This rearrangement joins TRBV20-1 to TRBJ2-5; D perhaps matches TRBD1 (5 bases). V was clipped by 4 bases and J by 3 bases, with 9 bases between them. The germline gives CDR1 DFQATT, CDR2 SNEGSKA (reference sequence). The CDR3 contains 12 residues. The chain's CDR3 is CSAIRVEETQYF. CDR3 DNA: TGCAGTGCTATCAGGGTTGAAGAGACCCAGTACTTC.

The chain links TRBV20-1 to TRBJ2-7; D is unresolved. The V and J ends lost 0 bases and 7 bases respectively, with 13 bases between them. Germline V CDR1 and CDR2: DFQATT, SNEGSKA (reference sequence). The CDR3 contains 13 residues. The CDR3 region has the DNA TGCAGTGCTAGAGACCGCTTTAGGCGGGAGCAGTACTTC. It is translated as CSARDRFRREQYF.